The next 14 T cell receptor beta chains were all read from a single sample in a study of cytomegalovirus exposure and HLA in healthy donors. The method was immunoSEQ multiplex PCR; TCRdb's version includes in-frame clones alone and lacks a portion of them. The data contain 200,000 to 250,000 clones, over 80% of them singletons. The specimen was PBMCs. The receptors were gathered from a woman in her 30s in good health and CMV-seropositive.

The chain links TRBV7-9 to TRBJ2-7; 12 bases match TRBD2. The CDR3 has 16 residues. Germline CDR1 SEHNR, CDR2 FQNEAQ (reference sequence). The V and J ends lost 5 bases and 0 bases, in that order; junction bases with no gene match: 5. CDR3 region: CASSPEGLAGSYEQYF. The CDR3 DNA follows: TGTGCCAGCAGCCCGGAGGGACTAGCGGGCTCCTACGAGCAGTACTTC.

J is TRBJ2-2 and V is TRBV12-5; the match to TRBD2 covers 12 bases. The CDR3 is 14 residues long. Germline CDR1 is LGHNT and CDR2 is FRNRAP. With V trimmed by 6 bases and J by 6 bases, 2 bases remained unmatched. CDR3 region: CASGASGRAGELFF. Written as DNA, the CDR3 is TGTGCTAGTGGGGCTAGCGGGAGGGCCGGGGAGCTGTTTTTT.

This chain uses TRBV9 with TRBJ1-5; D not resolved. CDR3 length equals 13 residues. The V end lost 2 bases, the J end lost 6 bases, and 9 bases lay between the germline ends. The germline gives CDR1 SGDLS, CDR2 YYNGEE. The DNA for the CDR3 is TGTGCCAGCAGCGTCGCCTATGGTCAGCCCCAGCATTTT. Translation: CASSVAYGQPQHF. Supplemented by reference TRBV9 and TRBJ1-5, the full variable domain reads DSGVTQTPKHLITATGQRVTLRCSPRSGDLSVYWYQQSLDQGLQFLIQYYNGEERAKGNILERFSAQQFPDLHSELNLSSLELGDSALYFCASSVAYGQPQHFGDGTRLSIL.

V is TRBV30 and J is TRBJ1-1, with no clear D. Germline CDR1 GTSNPN, CDR2 SVGIG (reference sequence). The CDR3 runs to 14 residues. Trimming removed 2 bases from V and 3 bases from J, with 13 bases in between. The CDR3 coding sequence is TGTGCCTGGAGTCCGGGTGTTAGGGACACTGAAGCTTTCTTT. Its protein is CAWSPGVRDTEAFF.

V gene TRBV7-9 combines with J gene TRBJ2-2; D is possibly TRBD1 (5 bases). This CDR3 has 15 residues. V shed 1 base and J shed 1 base, with 7 bases lying between them. Germline V gene lookup returns CDR1 SEHNR and CDR2 FQNEAQ (reference sequence). The CDR3 DNA reads as TGTGCCAGCAGCTTAGTGGGGCTGAACACCGGGGAGCTGTTTTTT. Translating gives CASSLVGLNTGELFF. Based on the CDR3 plus reference TRBV7-9 and TRBJ2-2, the full variable domain is DTGVSQNPRHKITKRGQNVTFRCDPISEHNRLYWYRQTLGQGPEFLTYFQNEAQLEKSRLLSDRFSAERPKGSFSTLEIQRTEQGDSAMYLCASSLVGLNTGELFFGEGSRLTVL.

The chain couples TRBV6-5 to TRBJ2-1, with D unresolved. Trimming pared 4 bases from V and 4 bases from J, leaving 11 bases between. CDR3 length: 14 residues. The germline V gene has CDR1 MNHEY and CDR2 SVGAGI. CDR3 sequence reads: CASSSPDEYNEQFF. The CDR3 DNA follows: TGTGCCAGCAGTTCCCCGGACGAGTACAATGAGCAGTTCTTC.

This chain joins TRBV5-1 and TRBJ1-1; 8 nucleotides align to TRBD1. CDR3 size: 22 residues. Germline V gives CDR1 SGHRS, CDR2 YFSETQ. V lost 2 bases to trimming and J lost 5 bases; unmatched junction nucleotides: 29. This chain's CDR3 is CASSLELLDRGAEGQGTTEAFF. CDR3 nucleotide sequence: TGCGCCAGCAGCTTAGAGTTACTAGACAGAGGGGCTGAAGGACAGGGTACAACTGAAGCTTTCTTT.

Points on this clone: Additional DNA sequences in this sample encode the identical CDR3. V and J are TRBV27 and TRBJ2-6; D unclear. The CDR3 is made up of 13 amino acids. V shed 6 bases and J shed 0 bases, with 3 bases lying between them. The germline CDR1 and CDR2 sequences are MNHEY and SMNVEV (reference sequence). CDR3 residues: CASSLSGANVLTF. The CDR3 nucleotides read TGTGCCAGCAGCCTCTCTGGGGCCAACGTCCTGACTTTC. Filled out from reference TRBV27 and TRBJ2-6, the complete variable domain reads EAQVTQNPRYLITVTGKKLTVTCSQNMNHEYMSWYRQDPGLGLRQIYYSMNVEVTDKGDVPEGYKVSRKEKRNFPLILESPSPNQTSLYFCASSLSGANVLTFGAGSRLTVL.

DNA for the CDR3: TGCGCCAGCAGCCGGGGGGTTGGGGCCAACGTCCTGACTTTC. It is translated as CASSRGVGANVLTF. V usage is TRBV4-1 and J usage is TRBJ2-6; D possibly corresponds to TRBD2 (6 bases). The CDR3 is 14 residues long. The germline gives CDR1 MGHRA, CDR2 YSYEKL. The V and J ends lost 4 bases and 3 bases respectively, with 7 bases between them.

V usage is TRBV30 and J usage is TRBJ2-7; possibly TRBD2 for D (6 bases). The CDR3 loop spans 15 amino acids. CDR1 is GTSNPN, CDR2 SVGIG, per germline (reference sequence). Between the trimmed V and J ends, which lost 0 bases and 0 bases, there was a span of 12 bases. The CDR3: CAWSVSGVSSYEQYF. Here the CDR3 DNA reads TGTGCCTGGAGTGTATCGGGGGTGAGCTCCTACGAGCAGTACTTC.

The chain employs TRBV6-1 and TRBJ2-5, with TRBD1 identical over 9 bases. Germline V gene lookup returns CDR1 MNHNS and CDR2 SASEGT. Trimming at V came to 7 bases and at J to 2 bases, leaving 5 bases not matched to a gene. This CDR3 region has 14 residues. CDR3 protein: CASTLDRGQETQYF. In nucleotides, the CDR3 is TGTGCCAGCACCCTGGACAGGGGACAAGAGACCCAGTACTTC.

V is TRBV5-1 and J is TRBJ2-1, with D possibly being TRBD1 or TRBD2 (5 bases each). The V gene lost 1 base and the J gene lost 2 bases, with 16 bases spanning the gap. The CDR3 has 17 amino acids. CDR1 is SGHRS and CDR2 is YFSETQ in the germline V gene. CDR3 region: CASSLMRDGSPYNEQFF. CDR3 sequence (DNA): TGCGCCAGCAGCTTGATGAGGGACGGGTCTCCCTACAATGAGCAGTTCTTC.

The CDR3 loop is CASNSGYGYTF. DNA for the CDR3: TGTGCCAGCAACAGCGGATATGGCTACACCTTC. This chain links TRBV6-5 with TRBJ1-2; no clear D gene. Between the trimmed V and J ends, which lost 7 bases and 5 bases, there was a span of 8 bases. CDR3 length: 11 amino acids. Per the germline V gene, CDR1 is MNHEY and CDR2 is SVGAGI.

The gene calls are TRBV30 and TRBJ2-3; the match to TRBD1 covers 11 bases. This CDR3 is 12 amino acids long. CDR1 is GTSNPN and CDR2 is SVGIG in the germline V gene (reference sequence). The V and J ends lost 7 bases and 10 bases, in that order; junction bases with no gene match: 7. The CDR3 protein is CASDRGQISQYF. The CDR3 DNA is TGTGCCTCGGACAGGGGGCAGATTTCGCAGTATTTT.